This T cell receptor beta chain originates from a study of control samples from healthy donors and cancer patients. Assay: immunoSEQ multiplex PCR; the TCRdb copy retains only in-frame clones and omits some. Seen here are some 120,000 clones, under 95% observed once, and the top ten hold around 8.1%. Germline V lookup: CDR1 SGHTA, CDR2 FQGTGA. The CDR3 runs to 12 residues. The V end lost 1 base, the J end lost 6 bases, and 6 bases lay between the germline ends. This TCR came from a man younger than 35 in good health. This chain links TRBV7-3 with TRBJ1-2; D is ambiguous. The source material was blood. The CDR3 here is CASSLKGDGYTF. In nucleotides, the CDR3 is TGTGCCAGCAGCTTAAAAGGCGATGGCTACACCTTC.